What follows is one T cell receptor beta chain and its context. The antigen it recognizes is unknown. Base quality data are lacking; no much larger clone is found one base away. Library method: 5' RACE. The sample was run on an Illumina HiSeq 2000. Template switching added a universal primer binding site, and the final cDNA carried a unique molecular identifier that allowed TCR cDNA molecules to be counted accurately. Specific primers in the conserved constant-segment region were used to synthesize first-strand cDNA for the TCR alpha and beta chains. To control for contamination, each cDNA library was double barcoded with a SMART-Mk sample barcode plus Illumina barcodes. TruSeq adapter sequences, together with Illumina sample barcodes, were added in two successive PCR steps. TCR alpha and beta cDNA libraries were sequenced on the Illumina HiSeq platform with custom primers. The paper's data handling went like this. MiGEC was used to process raw reads and extract unique molecular identifiers, and MiXCR was used to find CDR3 positions. For each individual, recombination models were inferred using an EM algorithm with the repgenHMM and IGoR tools. The analysis of shared clonotypes was done with the tcR package in R, with sharing normalized by the product of cloneset sizes. Out-of-frame nonproductive sequences were analyzed to study raw recombination free of thymic and clonal selection effects. The public reads were reprocessed in TCRdb via fastp at Q25 and MiXCR, keeping in-frame beta chains. Rows with one shared CDR3 protein collapse into an entry with the most common genes and DNA. TCRdb, rather than the study authors, made the V and J calls. The sample table lists some 1,700,000 distinct CDR3 sequences, roughly a third of them with a count of one. Of the sample, about 0.25% falls within the top ten clones.

The data originate from a study of identical twins (dated by TCRdb to 2016 to 2018). Looking at the study overall: To test whether fetal clonotypes persist, the study used deep sequencing on TCR alpha and beta repertoires from monozygotic twins, unrelated adults of various ages, and cord blood. To rule out contamination, the twin experiments were replicated at different times with different library preparation protocols. What the work shows at the level of the full study, not this receptor alone: Invariant T cells such as MAIT and iNKT could partly confound zero-insertion analyses, though diverse VJ usage argued against this for most clonotypes. Abundant cord blood beta clonotypes had fewer insertions, young adult naive repertoires showed a similar but weaker trend, and memory repertoires showed no such trend. A weaker excess of twin sharing was found in beta out-of-frame sequences because the signal-to-noise ratio was lowered by fewer shared sequences. Compared with coincidental sharing between unrelated individuals, an excess of low generation-probability sequences was observed among out-of-frame TCR alpha sequences shared between twins. Recombination models systematically underestimated out-of-frame TCR alpha sharing in monozygotic twins but agreed with sharing between unrelated individuals. Conclusions relied on cross-sectional statistical analysis, since the same donors could not be followed over many years.

Every donor was a healthy Caucasian. This receptor was identified in a newborn girl in good health. The sample was cord blood.

The CDR3 has the sequence CAWSTYTEAFF. The DNA sequence is as follows: TGTGCCTGGAGTACGTACACTGAAGCTTTCTTT. Here the chain combines TRBV30 and TRBJ1-1; no D segment can be confidently identified. V is clipped by 2 bases and J by 3 bases, and the sequence between their germline boundaries is 4 bases long. For CDR1 and CDR2, the germline V gene (reference sequence) lists GTSNPN and SVGIG. Taken from cysteine to phenylalanine, the CDR3 has 11 residues. The read is trimmed to its CDR3 DNA, 33 bases read in frame from base 1.